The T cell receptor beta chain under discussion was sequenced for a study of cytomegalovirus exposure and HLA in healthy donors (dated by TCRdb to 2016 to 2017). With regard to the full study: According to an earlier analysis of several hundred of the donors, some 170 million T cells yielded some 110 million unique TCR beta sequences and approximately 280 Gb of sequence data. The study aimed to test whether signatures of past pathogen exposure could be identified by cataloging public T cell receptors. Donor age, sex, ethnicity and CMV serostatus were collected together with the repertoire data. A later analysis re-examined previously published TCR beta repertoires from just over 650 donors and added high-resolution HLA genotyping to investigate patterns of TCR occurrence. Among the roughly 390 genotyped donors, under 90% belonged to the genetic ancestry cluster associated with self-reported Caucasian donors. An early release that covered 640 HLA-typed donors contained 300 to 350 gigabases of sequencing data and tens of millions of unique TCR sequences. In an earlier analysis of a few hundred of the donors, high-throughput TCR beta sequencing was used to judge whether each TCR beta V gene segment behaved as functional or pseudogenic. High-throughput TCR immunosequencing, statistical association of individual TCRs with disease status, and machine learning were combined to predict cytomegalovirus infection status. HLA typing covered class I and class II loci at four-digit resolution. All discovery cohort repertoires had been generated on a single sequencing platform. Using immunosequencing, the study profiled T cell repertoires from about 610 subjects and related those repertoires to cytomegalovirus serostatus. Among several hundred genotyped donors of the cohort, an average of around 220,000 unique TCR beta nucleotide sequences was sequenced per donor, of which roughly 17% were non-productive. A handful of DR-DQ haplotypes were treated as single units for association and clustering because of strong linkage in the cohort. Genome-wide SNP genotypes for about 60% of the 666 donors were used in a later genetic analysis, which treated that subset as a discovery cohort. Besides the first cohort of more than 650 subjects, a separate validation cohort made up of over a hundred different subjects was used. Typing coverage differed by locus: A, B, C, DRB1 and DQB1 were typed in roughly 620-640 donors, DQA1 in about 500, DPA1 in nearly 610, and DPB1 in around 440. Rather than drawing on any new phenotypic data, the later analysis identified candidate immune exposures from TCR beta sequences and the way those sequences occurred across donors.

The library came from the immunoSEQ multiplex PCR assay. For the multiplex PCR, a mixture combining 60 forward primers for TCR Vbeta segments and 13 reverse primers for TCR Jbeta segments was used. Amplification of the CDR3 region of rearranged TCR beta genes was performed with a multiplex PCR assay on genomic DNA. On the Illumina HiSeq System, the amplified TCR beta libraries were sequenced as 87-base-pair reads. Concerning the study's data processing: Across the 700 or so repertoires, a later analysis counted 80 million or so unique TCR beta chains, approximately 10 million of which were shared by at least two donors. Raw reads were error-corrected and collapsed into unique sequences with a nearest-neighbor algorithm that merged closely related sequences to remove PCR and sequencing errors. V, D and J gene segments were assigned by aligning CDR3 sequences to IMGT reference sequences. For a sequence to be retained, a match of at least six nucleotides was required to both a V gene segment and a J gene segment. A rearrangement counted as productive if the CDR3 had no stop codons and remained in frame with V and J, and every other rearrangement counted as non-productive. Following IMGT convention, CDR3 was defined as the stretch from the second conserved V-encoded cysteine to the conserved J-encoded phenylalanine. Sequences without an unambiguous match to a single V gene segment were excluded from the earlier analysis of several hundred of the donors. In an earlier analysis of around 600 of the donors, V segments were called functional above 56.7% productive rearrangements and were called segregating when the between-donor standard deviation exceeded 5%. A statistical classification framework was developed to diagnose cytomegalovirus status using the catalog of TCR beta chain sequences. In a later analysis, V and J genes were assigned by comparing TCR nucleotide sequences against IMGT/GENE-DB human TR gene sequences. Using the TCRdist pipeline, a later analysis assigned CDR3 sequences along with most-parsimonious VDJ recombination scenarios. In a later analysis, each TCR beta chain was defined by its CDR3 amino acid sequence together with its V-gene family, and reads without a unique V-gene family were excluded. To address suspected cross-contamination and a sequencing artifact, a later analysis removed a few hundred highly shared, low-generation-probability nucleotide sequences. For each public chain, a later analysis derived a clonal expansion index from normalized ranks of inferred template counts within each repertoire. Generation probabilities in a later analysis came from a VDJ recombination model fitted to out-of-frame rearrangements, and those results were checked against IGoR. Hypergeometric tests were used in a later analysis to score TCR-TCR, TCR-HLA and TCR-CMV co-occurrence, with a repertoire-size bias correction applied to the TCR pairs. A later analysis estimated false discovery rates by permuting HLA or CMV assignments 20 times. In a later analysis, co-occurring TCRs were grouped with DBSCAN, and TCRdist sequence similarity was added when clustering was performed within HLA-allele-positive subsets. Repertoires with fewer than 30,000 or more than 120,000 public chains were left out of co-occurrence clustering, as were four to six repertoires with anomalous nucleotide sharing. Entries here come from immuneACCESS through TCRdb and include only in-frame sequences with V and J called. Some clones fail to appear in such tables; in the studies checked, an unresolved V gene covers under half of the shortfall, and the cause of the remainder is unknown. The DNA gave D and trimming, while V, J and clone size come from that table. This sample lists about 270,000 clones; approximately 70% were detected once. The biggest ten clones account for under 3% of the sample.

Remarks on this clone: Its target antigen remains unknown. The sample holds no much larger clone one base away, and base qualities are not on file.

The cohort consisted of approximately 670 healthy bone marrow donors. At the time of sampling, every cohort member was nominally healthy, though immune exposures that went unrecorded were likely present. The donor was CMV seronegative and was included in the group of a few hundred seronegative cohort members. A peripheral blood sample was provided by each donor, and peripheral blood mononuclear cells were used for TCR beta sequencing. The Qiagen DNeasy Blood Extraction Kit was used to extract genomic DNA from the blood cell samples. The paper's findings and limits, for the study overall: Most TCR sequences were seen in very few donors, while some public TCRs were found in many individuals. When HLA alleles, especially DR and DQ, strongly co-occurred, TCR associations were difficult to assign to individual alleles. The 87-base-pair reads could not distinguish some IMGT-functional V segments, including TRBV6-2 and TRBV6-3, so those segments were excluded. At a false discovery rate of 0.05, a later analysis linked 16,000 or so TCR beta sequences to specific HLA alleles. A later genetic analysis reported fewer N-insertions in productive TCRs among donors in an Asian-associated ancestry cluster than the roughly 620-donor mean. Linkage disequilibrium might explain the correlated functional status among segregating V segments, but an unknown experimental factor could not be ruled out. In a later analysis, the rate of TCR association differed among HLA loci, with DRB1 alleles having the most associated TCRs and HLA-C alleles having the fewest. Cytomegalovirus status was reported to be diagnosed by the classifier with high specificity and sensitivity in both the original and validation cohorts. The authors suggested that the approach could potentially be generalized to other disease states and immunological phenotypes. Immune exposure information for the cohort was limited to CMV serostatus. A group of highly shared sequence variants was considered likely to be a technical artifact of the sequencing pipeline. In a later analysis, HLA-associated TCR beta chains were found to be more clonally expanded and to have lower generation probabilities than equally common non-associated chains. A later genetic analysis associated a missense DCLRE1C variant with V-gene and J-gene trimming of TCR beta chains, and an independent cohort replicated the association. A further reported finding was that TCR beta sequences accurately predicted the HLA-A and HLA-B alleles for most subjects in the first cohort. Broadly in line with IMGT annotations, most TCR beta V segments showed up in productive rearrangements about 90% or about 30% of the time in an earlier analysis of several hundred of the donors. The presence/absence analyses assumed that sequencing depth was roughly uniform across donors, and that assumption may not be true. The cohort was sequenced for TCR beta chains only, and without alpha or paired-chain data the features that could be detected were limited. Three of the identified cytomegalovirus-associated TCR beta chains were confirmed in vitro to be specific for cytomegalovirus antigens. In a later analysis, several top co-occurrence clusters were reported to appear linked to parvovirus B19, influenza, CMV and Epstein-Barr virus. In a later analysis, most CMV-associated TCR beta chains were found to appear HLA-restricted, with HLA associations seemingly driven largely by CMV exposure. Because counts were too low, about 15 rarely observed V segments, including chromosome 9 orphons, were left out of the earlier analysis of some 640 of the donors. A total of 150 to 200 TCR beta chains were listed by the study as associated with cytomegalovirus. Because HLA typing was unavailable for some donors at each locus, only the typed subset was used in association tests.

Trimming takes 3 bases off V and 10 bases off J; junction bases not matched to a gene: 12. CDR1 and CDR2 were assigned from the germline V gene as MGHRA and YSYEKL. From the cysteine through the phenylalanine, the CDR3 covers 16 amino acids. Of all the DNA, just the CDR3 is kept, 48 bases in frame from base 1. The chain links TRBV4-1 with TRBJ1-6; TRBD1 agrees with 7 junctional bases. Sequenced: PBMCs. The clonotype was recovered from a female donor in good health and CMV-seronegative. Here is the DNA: TGCGCCAGCAGCCAGCACACCGGGACAGCAAACTCACCCCTCCACTTT. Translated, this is CASSQHTGTANSPLHF.